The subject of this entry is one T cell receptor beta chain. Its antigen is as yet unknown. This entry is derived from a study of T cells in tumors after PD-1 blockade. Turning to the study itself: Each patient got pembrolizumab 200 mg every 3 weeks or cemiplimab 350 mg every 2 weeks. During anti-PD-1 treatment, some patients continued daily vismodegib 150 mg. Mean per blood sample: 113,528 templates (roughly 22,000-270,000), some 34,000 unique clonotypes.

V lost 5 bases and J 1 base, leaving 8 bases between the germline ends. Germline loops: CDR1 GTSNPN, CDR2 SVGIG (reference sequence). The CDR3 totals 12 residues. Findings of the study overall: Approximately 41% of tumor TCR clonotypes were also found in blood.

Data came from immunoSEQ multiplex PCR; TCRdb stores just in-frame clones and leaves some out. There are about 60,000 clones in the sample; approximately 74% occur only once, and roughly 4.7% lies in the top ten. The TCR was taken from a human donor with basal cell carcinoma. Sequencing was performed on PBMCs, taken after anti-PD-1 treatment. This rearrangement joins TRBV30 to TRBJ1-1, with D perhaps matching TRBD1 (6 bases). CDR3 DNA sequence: TGTGCCTGGGAGGGGGGGAACACTGAAGCTTTCTTT. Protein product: CAWEGGNTEAFF. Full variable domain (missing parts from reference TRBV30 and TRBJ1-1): SQTIHQWPATLVQPVGSPLSLECTVEGTSNPNLYWYRQAAGRGLQLLFYSVGIGQISSEVPQNLSASRPQDRQFILSSKKLLLSDSGFYLCAWEGGNTEAFFGQGTRLTVV.